The clone carrying this T cell receptor (delta chain) turned up a few times. Its antigen is unidentified. This likely traces to a read error, being one base from a far larger clone. Primers for all 8 TRDV and 4 TRDJ genes amplified genomic DNA in 32-plex. The library had 12-nucleotide UMIs introduced over roughly 3 barcoding cycles, then a second adapter PCR. TCRdb reapplied CATT to the multiplex PCR reads. The sample records about 720 delta-chain clones, around 10% being singletons. The source of the sample is a study of DNA immune sequencing with unique molecular identifiers. Across the whole study: Buffy-coat γδ T cells, enriched immunomagnetically, supplied the sequenced genomic DNA. The sample holds FACS-enriched γδ T cells from PBMC. Whole-study findings and limits: Healthy donor TRD clonotypes most often used TRDV2 joined to TRDJ1.

Germline CDR1 reads GEAIGNYY; CDR2 reads EKD. CDR3 length: 17 amino acids. V lost 0 bases to trimming and J lost 0 bases, with 16 bases between them. The rearrangement links TRDV2 to TRDJ1; weak D call: TRDD3 (6 bases). The sequence was obtained from a human donor in good health. The sequenced sample consisted of gamma-delta T cells from PBMCs. CDR3: CACDTLTRGSYTDKLIF. CDR3 coding DNA: TGTGCCTGTGACACCCTTACTAGGGGATCGTACACCGATAAACTCATCTTT.